The 8 T cell receptor beta chains below come from one sample, sequenced in a study of Graves' ophthalmopathy and Graves' hyperthyroidism. Amplified TCR beta CDR3 regions were obtained using RNA transcripts as template. HTBI primers primed a first-round RT-PCR, and a second-round multiplex PCR followed. One entry per CDR3 protein, called by TCRdb with MiXCR from the multiplex PCR reads. Among a few hundred thousand distinct CDR3 sequences listed, under 40% were seen once. The sample consisted of peripheral blood or thyroid tissue (not recorded which). The origin of the receptors is an adult man with Graves' hyperthyroidism.

The rearrangement uses TRBV7-8 and TRBJ2-7; D perhaps matches TRBD2 (7 bases). The CDR3 contains 15 residues. V gave up 0 bases and J gave up 3 bases, with 12 bases separating them. The germline gives CDR1 SGHVS, CDR2 FQNEAQ. CDR3 protein: CASSLAPRGGYEQYF. CDR3 DNA sequence: TGTGCCAGCAGCTTAGCGCCTAGGGGGGGCTACGAGCAGTACTTC.

This clonotype came up many times. The V gene is TRBV4-1, the J gene TRBJ2-6, with D uncertain. Germline CDR1 MGHRA, CDR2 YSYEKL. The CDR3 is 14 amino acids. The germline V and J ends were trimmed by 3 bases and 8 bases, with 11 bases remaining between them. CDR3 loop: CASSQTGGSNVLTF. The DNA for the CDR3 is TGCGCCAGCAGCCAGACCGGTGGATCCAACGTCCTGACTTTC.

This sequence joins TRBV29-1 and TRBJ1-2, with a tentative D call TRBD1 (5 bases). CDR1 SQVTM and CDR2 ANQGSEA come from the germline V gene. The CDR3 length is 14 residues. The V and J ends lost 2 bases and 4 bases respectively, with 14 bases between them. This CDR3 reads CSVEPPGPSYGYTF. Here the CDR3 DNA reads TGCAGCGTTGAACCCCCGGGACCGAGCTATGGCTACACCTTC.

On this clonotype: At one of its ends the junction is not consistent with the germline gene, which may arise from a read error. The rearrangement joins TRBV6-2 or TRBV6-3 to TRBJ1-1; 10 nucleotides align to TRBD1. CDR3 length equals 14 residues. CDR1 and CDR2 from the germline V gene are MNHEY and SVGEGT. The CDR3 sequence is CASSYGQGDTETFF. Here the CDR3 DNA reads TGTGCCAGCAGTTATGGACAGGGGGACACTGAAACTTTCTTT.

This clonotype came up many times. V and J are TRBV9 and TRBJ2-2; TRBD1 agrees at 12 bases. This CDR3 region has 19 residues. The germline V gene has CDR1 SGDLS and CDR2 YYNGEE. Losses at the gene ends were 5 bases for V and 2 bases for J; bases not matched to a gene: 13. The CDR3 loop is CASRDPGTGGTSNTGELFF. CDR3 sequence (DNA): TGTGCCAGCAGAGACCCCGGGACAGGGGGCACCTCCAACACCGGGGAGCTGTTTTTT.

The chain has TRBV9 and TRBJ2-3; D not resolved. Germline V CDR1 and CDR2: SGDLS, YYNGEE. Trimming shortened V by 3 bases and J by 3 bases, and 14 bases separated the two germline ends. The CDR3 totals 15 residues. The CDR3 sequence: CASSGPGQGTDTQYF. CDR3 sequence (DNA): TGTGCCAGCAGCGGACCGGGCCAAGGAACAGATACGCAGTATTTT.

This clonotype has just a few counts. The chain employs TRBV7-9 and TRBJ1-5; no clear D gene. This CDR3 is 16 amino acids long. The ends were cut back, 6 bases at V and 1 base at J, with 16 bases in the middle. Germline CDR1 is SEHNR and CDR2 is FQNEAQ (reference sequence). The CDR3: CASSFSRGGSNQPQHF. CDR3 nucleotides: TGTGCCAGCAGTTTTAGTCGGGGAGGCAGCAATCAGCCCCAGCATTTT. Looking up the rest from reference TRBV7-9 and TRBJ1-5 gives the full variable domain: DTGVSQNPRHKITKRGQNVTFRCDPISEHNRLYWYRQTLGQGPEFLTYFQNEAQLEKSRLLSDRFSAERPKGSFSTLEIQRTEQGDSAMYLCASSFSRGGSNQPQHFGDGTRLSIL.

This clonotype was seen repeatedly, ten times or more. The CDR3 coding sequence is TGTGCCAGCACCGAGACTAGCGGGAGGGTAGAGACCCAGTACTTC. Translated, it gives CASTETSGRVETQYF. This chain joins TRBV7-2 and TRBJ2-5, with 14 bases matching TRBD2. V lost 7 bases and J lost 4; bases outside the gene matches: 5. CDR1 and CDR2 from the germline V gene are SGHTA and FQGNSA. The CDR3 is 15 residues long.